This entry concerns a single T cell receptor (beta chain). Its antigen is as yet unknown. TCRdb's table, derived via immunoSEQ multiplex PCR, lists solely in-frame clones and lacks some. In the table there are about 97,000 clones, around 89% of which are singletons. V lost 4 bases, J lost 10 bases, and 11 bases stayed unmatched. The CDR3 has 14 residues. In germline, CDR1 is GTSNPN, CDR2 SVGIG (reference sequence). The sample originates from a study of T cell responses to AZD1222 COVID-19 vaccine. Study observations and caveats: Just five to seven people given AZD1222 tested seropositive at baseline. Donors were chiefly white British, with a greater number of females, and clonal diversity was perhaps underestimated. Reportedly, nearly half of unique spike TCRs recognized epitopes outside B.1.351/B.1.1.7 mutations.

This chain joins TRBV30 and TRBJ2-1; 9 bases line up with TRBD1. The sequence was obtained from an adult in good health. Sequenced here: peripheral blood, sampled on day 0 of AZD1222 vaccination. CDR3 sequence: CAWNPDRGVREQFF. The DNA of the CDR3 is TGTGCCTGGAATCCCGACAGGGGGGTTCGAGAGCAGTTCTTC.